This entry features one T cell receptor beta chain sequence. Other nucleotide sequences in the sample specify the same CDR3. TCRdb keeps only in-frame clones here, not all; method: immunoSEQ multiplex PCR. This sample has some 230,000 clones, with 75% to 90% found just once. Participants, about 18 to 90 years old, spanned 24 US areas. The data stem from a study of blood T cell repertoires in COVID-19. Overall study context: PBMCs, B-cell-depleted T cells, or T cells provided the cDNA or gDNA that made up the material.

Deletions cut 0 bases from V and 3 bases from J, with 11 bases between. The CDR3 extends over 15 amino acids. Germline V gene data show CDR1 as LGHDT and CDR2 as YNNKEL (reference sequence). The sequenced sample was PBMCs or T cells enriched from blood (not recorded which). The gene calls are TRBV3-1 (or the pseudogene TRBV3-2) and TRBJ1-1; D might be TRBD1 (5 bases). The TCR originated in a woman aged 18-35 years in a cohort exposed to, infected with or recovered from COVID-19 (not recorded which). Written as DNA, the CDR3 is TGTGCCAGCAGCCAAGATGGGGGAGGGGACACTGAAGCTTTCTTT. This gives the protein CASSQDGGGDTEAFF.